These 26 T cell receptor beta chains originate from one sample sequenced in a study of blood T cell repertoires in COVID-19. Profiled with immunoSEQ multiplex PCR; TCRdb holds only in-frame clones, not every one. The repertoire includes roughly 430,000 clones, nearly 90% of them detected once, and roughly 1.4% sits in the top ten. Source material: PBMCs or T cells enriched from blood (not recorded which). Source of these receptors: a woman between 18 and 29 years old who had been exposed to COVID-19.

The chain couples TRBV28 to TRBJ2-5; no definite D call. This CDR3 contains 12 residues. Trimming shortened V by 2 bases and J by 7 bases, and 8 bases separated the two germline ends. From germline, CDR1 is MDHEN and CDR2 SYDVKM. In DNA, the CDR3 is TGTGCCAGCAGTTTAAAGCCTGCGACCCAGTACTTC. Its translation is CASSLKPATQYF.

The CDR3 region has the DNA TGTGCCAGTAGTTCGGACAGGCCTCCCTACGAGCAGTACTTC. This codes for CASSSDRPPYEQYF. The rearrangement joins TRBV19 to TRBJ2-7; 7 nucleotides agree with TRBD1. V trimming: 5 bases; J trimming: 2 bases; junction bases outside the gene matches: 6. The CDR3 spans 14 residues. The germline gives CDR1 LNHDA, CDR2 SQIVND (reference sequence).

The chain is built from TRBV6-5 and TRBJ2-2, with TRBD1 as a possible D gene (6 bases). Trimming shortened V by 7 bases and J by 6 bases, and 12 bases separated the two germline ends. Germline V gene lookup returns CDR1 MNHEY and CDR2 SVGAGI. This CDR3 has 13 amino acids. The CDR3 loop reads CASTLTGSGELFF. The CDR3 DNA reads TGTGCCAGCACCCTTACAGGGTCCGGGGAGCTGTTTTTT.

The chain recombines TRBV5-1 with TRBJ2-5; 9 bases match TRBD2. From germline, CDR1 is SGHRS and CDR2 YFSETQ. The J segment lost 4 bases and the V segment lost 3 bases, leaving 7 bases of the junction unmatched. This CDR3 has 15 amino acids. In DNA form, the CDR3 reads TGCGCCAGCAGCTCTAGCGGGGAGAGAGTAGAGACCCAGTACTTC. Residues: CASSSSGERVETQYF.

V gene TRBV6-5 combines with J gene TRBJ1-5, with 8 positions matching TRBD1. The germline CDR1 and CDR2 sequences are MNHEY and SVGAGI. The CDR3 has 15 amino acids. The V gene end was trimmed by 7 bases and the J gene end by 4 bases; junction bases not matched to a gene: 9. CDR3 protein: CASTPTGGRNQPQHF. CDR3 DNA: TGTGCCAGCACCCCCACAGGGGGAAGAAATCAGCCCCAGCATTTT.

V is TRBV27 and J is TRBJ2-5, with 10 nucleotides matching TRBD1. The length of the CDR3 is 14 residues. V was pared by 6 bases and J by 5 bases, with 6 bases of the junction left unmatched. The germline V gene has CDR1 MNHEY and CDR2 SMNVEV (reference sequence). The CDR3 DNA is TGTGCCAGCAGGTCCGGGACAGGGGTGGAGACCCAGTACTTC. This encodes CASRSGTGVETQYF.

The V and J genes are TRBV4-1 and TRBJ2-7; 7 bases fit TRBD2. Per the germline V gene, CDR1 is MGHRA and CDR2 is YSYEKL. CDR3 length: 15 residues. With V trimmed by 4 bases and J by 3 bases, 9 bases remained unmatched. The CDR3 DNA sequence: TGCGCCAGCAGCCGGGTGGGAACGGGAGGCTACGAGCAGTACTTC. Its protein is CASSRVGTGGYEQYF.

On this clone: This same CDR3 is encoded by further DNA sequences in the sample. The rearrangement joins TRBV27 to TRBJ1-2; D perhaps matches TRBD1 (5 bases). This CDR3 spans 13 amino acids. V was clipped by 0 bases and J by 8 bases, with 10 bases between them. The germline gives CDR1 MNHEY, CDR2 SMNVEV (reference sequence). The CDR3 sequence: CASSLSAGLGYTF. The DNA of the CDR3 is TGTGCCAGCAGTTTATCTGCGGGGCTAGGCTACACCTTC.

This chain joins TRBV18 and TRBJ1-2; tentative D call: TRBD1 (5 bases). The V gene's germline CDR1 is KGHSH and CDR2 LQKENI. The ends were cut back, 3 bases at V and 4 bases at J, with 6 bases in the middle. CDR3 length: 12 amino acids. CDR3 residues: CASSPDSYGYTF. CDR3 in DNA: TGTGCCAGCTCACCTGACAGCTATGGCTACACCTTC.

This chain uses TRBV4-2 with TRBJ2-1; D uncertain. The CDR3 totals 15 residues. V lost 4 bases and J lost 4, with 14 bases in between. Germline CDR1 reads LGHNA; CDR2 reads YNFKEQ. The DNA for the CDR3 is TGTGCCAGCAGCCCCCGCGCCTGGAGTTACAATGAGCAGTTCTTC. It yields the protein CASSPRAWSYNEQFF.

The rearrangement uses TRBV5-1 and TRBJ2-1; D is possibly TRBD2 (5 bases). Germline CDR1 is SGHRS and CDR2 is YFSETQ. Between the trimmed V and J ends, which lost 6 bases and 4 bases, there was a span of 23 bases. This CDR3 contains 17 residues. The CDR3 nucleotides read TGCGCCAGCACCATTAGCGCCCTCGGGGTACCTTACAATGAGCAGTTCTTC. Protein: CASTISALGVPYNEQFF.

This CDR3 reads CASSYSMTGQNYGYTF. The CDR3 DNA is TGTGCCAGCAGTTACTCTATGACGGGACAGAACTATGGCTACACCTTC. The genes are TRBV6-5 and TRBJ1-2; 7 bases are a match to TRBD1. There are 16 residues in the CDR3. V trimming: 0 bases; J trimming: 2 bases; junction bases outside the gene matches: 6. Germline V gene lookup returns CDR1 MNHEY and CDR2 SVGAGI.

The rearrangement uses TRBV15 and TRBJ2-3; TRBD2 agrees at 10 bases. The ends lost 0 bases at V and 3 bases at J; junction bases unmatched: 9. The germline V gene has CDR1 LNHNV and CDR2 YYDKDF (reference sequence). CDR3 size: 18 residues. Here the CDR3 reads CATSRDLASGGRTDTQYF. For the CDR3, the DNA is TGTGCCACCAGCAGAGACCTAGCTAGCGGGGGACGAACAGATACGCAGTATTTT.

The CDR3 loop is CASSLRSGGYEQYF. Here the CDR3 DNA reads TGTGCCAGCAGCTTAAGGAGCGGGGGCTACGAGCAGTACTTC. The genes are TRBV7-2 and TRBJ2-7; 8 bases are a match to TRBD2. This CDR3 has 14 amino acids. V trimming: 2 bases; J trimming: 3 bases; junction bases outside the gene matches: 3. Per the germline V gene, CDR1 is SGHTA and CDR2 is FQGNSA.

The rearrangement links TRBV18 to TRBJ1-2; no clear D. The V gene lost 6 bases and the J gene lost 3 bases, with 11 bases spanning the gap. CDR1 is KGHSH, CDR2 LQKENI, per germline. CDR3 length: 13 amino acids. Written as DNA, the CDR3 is TGTGCCAGCTCCCCGACGGAGCACTATGGCTACACCTTC. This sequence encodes CASSPTEHYGYTF.

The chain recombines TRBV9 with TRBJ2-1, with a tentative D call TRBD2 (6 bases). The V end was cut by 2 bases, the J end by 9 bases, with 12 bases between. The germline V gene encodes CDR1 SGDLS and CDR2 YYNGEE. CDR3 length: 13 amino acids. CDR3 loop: CASSVITEGEQFF. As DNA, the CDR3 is TGTGCCAGCAGCGTTATCACGGAGGGTGAGCAGTTCTTC.

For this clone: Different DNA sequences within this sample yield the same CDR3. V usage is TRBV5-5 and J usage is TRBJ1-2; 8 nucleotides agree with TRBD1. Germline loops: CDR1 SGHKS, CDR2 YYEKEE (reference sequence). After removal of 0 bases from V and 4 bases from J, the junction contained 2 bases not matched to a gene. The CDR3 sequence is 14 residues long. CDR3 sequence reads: CASSLVTGGYGYTF. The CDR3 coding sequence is TGTGCCAGCAGCTTGGTTACAGGGGGCTATGGCTACACCTTC.

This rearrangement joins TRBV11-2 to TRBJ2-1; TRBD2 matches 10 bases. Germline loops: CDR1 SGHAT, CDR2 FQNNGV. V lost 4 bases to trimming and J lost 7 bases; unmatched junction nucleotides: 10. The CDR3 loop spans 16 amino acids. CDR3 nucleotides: TGTGCCAGCAGCTCCCAGAGCGGGAGGGCCAATAATGAGCAGTTCTTC. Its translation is CASSSQSGRANNEQFF.

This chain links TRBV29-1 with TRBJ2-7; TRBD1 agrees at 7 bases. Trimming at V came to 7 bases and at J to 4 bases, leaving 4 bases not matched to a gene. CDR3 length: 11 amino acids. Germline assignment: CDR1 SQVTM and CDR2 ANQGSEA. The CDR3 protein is CSATTGYEQYF. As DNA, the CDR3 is TGCAGCGCGACGACAGGGTACGAGCAGTACTTC.

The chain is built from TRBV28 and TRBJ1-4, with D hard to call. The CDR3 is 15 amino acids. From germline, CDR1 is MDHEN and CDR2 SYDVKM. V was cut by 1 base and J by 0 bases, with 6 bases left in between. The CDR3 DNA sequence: TGTGCCAGCAGTTTATCAGGCTCAACTAATGAAAAACTGTTTTTT. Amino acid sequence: CASSLSGSTNEKLFF.

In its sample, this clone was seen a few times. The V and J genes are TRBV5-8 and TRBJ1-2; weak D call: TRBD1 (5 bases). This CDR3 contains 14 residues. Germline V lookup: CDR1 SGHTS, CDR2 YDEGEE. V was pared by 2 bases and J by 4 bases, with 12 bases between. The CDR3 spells CASSFLWTIYGYTF. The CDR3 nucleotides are TGTGCCAGCAGCTTTCTATGGACAATCTATGGCTACACCTTC.

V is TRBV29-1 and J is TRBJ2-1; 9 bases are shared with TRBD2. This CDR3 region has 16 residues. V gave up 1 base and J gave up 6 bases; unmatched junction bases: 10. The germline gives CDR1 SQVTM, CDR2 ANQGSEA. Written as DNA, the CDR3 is TGCAGCGTTGAAGGACAGCGGGGGGTTAGGGGCAATGAGCAGTTCTTC. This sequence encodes CSVEGQRGVRGNEQFF.

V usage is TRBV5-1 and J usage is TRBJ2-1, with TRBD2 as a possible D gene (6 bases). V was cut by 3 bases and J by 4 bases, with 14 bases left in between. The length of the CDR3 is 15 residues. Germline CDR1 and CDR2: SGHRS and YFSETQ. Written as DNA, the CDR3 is TGCGCCAGCAGCTCCCTACAAGGGAGGTACAATGAGCAGTTCTTC. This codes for CASSSLQGRYNEQFF.

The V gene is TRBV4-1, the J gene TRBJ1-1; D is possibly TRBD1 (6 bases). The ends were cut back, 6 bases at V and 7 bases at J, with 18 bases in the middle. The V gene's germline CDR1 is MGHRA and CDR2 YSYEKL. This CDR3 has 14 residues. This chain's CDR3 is CASRQKGGSGEAFF. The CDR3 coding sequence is TGCGCCAGCAGACAGAAAGGGGGATCGGGTGAAGCTTTCTTT.

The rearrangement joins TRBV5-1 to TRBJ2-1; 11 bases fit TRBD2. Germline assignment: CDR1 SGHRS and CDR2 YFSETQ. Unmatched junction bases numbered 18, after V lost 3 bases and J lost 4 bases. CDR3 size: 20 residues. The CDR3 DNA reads TGCGCCAGCAGCTCCCCTTTAGGTAGCGGGAGGGCCGTGGGGTACAATGAGCAGTTCTTC. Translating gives CASSSPLGSGRAVGYNEQFF.

CDR3 DNA: TGTGCCAGCAGCTTAGCCAGAGGGGCAGGGGGCAGTAACTATGGCTACACCTTC. Translation: CASSLARGAGGSNYGYTF. The chain recombines TRBV7-6 with TRBJ1-2; TRBD1 agrees at 8 bases. V lost 0 bases to trimming and J lost 1 base; unmatched junction nucleotides: 10. Germline CDR1 is SGHVS and CDR2 is FNYEAQ. This CDR3 is built from 18 residues.